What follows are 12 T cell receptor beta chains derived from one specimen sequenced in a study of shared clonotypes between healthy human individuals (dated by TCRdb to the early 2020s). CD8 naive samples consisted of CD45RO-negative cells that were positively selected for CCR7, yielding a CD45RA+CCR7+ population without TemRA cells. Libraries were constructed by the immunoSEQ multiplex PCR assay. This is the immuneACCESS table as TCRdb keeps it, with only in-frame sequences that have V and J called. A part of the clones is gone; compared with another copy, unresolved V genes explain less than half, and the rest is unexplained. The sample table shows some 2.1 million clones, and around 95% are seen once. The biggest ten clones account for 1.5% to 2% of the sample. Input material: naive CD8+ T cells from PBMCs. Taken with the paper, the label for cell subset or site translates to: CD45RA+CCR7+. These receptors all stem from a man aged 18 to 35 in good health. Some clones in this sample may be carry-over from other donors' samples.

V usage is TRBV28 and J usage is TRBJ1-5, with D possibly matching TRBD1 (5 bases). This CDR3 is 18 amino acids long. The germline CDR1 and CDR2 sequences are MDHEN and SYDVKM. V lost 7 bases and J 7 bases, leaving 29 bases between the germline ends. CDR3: CASTTPHTTGREFQPQHF. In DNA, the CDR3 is TGTGCCAGCACCACCCCCCACACGACGGGCAGGGAGTTCCAGCCCCAGCATTTT.

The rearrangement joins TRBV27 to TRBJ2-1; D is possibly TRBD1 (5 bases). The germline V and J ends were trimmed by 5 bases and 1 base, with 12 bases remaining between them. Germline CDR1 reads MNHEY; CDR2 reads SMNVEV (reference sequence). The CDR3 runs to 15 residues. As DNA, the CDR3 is TGTGCCAGCAGTGAAACAGGACCTTCCTACAATGAGCAGTTCTTC. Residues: CASSETGPSYNEQFF.

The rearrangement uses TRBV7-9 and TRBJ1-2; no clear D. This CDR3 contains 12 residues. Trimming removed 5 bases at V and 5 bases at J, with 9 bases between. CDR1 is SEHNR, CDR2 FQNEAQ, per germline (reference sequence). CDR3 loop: CASSPNWYGYTF. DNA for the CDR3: TGTGCCAGCAGCCCTAACTGGTATGGCTACACCTTC.

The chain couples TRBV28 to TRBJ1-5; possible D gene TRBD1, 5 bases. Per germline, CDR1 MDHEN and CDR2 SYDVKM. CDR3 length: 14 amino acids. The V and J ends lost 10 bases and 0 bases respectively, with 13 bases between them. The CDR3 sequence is CATHPRDSNQPQHF. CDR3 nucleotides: TGTGCCACACACCCCAGGGATAGCAATCAGCCCCAGCATTTT.

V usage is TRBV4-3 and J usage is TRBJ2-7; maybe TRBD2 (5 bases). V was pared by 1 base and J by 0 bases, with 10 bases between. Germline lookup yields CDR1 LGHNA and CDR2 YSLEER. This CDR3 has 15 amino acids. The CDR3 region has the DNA TGCGCCAGCAGCCAAGCCCCGGGATTCTCCTACGAGCAGTACTTC. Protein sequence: CASSQAPGFSYEQYF.

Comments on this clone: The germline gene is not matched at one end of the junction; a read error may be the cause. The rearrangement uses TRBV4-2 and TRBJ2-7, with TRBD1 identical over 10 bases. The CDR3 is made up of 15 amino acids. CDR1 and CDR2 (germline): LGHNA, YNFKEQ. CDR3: CASRQGQGGNYEQYF. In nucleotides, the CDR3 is TGTGCCAGCAGGCAAGGACAGGGGGGAAACTACGAGCAGTACTTC.

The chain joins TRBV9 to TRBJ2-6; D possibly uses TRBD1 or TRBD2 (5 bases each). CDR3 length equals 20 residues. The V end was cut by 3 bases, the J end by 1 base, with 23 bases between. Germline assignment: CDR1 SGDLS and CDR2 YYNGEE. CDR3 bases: TGTGCCAGCAGCGCTCCCGTGGGACCCGTTGTCCGATCTGGGGCCAACGTCCTGACTTTC. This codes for CASSAPVGPVVRSGANVLTF.

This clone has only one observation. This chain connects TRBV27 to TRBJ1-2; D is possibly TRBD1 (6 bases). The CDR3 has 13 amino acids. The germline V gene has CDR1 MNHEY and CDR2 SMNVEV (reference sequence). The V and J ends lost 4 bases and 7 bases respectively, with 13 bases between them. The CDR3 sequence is CASSSRTDPGYTF. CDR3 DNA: TGTGCCAGCAGTTCTAGGACAGATCCTGGCTACACCTTC.

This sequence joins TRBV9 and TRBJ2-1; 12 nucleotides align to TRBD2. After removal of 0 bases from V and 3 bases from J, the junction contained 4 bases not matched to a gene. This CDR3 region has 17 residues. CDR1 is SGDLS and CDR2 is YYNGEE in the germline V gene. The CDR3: CASSVDTSGRRYNEQFF. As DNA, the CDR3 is TGTGCCAGCAGCGTAGACACTAGCGGGAGGCGCTACAATGAGCAGTTCTTC.

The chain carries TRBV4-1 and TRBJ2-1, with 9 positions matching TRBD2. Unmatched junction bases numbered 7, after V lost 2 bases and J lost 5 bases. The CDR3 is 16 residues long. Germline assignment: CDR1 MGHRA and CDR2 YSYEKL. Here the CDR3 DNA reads TGCGCCAGCAGCCAAAGACTAGCGGAGCGGGACAATGAGCAGTTCTTC. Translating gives CASSQRLAERDNEQFF.

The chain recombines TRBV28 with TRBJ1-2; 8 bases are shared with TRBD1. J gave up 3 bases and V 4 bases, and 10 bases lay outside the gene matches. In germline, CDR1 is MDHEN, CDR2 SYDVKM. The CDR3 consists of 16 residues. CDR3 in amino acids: CASSSTRTGLHYGYTF. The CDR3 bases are TGTGCCAGCAGTTCGACACGGACAGGGCTCCACTATGGCTACACCTTC.

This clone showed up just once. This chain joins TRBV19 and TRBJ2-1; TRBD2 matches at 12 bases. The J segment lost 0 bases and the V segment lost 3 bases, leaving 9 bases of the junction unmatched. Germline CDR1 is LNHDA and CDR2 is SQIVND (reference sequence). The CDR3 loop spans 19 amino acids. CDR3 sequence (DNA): TGTGCCAGTAGTATGGGAGGACTAGCGGGATTCAGCTCCTACAATGAGCAGTTCTTC. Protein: CASSMGGLAGFSSYNEQFF.